This TCR beta chain was identified in a study of T cells in Graves' hyperthyroidism and ophthalmopathy. TCR beta CDR3 regions were amplified from RNA. The HTBI primer set served for first-round RT-PCR of the TCR CDR3. TCRdb called the multiplex PCR reads again in MiXCR, with one record for every CDR3 protein. The data show approximately 620,000 distinct CDR3 sequences, more than 15% seen once. Researchers barred patients who had uncontrolled infection, other autoimmune disease, pregnancy or lactation. The diagnostic basis comprised clinical symptoms, serum thyroxine and TRAb, thyroid ultrasound and orbital computed tomography. CDR3 length: 15 amino acids. V lost 0 bases to trimming and J lost 6 bases, with 13 bases between them. CDR1 and CDR2 from the germline V gene are LGHDT and YNNKEL (reference sequence). This clonotype was observed many times.

The sequenced sample was blood. The chain employs TRBV3-1 and TRBJ2-3; no clear D gene. This receptor was obtained from a woman in her 40s with Graves' ophthalmopathy. As DNA, the CDR3 is TGTGCCAGCAGCCAAGAACGCGTACTCGGGGATACGCAGTATTTT. This sequence encodes CASSQERVLGDTQYF.